This T cell receptor (beta chain) was obtained from a study of shared clonotypes between healthy human individuals. Trimming removed 0 bases from V and 6 bases from J, with 8 bases in between. The CDR3 totals 13 residues. Germline V gene lookup returns CDR1 MNHNY and CDR2 SVGAGI (reference sequence). Donors were healthy HIV-negative adults without recent acute infections or vaccinations. Each donor was a Caucasian adult residing in Nashville, Tennessee. TCRdb's copy holds only in-frame clones and misses some; the assay was immunoSEQ multiplex PCR. The repertoire has some 1.1 million clones, approximately 80% of them found once; the top ten carry roughly 0.82%.

Sequencing was performed on memory CD4+ T cells from PBMCs. Subset: CD45RA-negative fraction. This chain uses TRBV6-6 with TRBJ1-2, with TRBD1 as a possible D gene (6 bases). The receptor was isolated from a man aged 18-30 years in good health. Some clones in this sample may be carry-over from other donors' samples. The CDR3 protein is CASSYSGADGYTF. CDR3 coding DNA: TGTGCCAGCAGTTACTCGGGGGCAGATGGCTACACCTTC.